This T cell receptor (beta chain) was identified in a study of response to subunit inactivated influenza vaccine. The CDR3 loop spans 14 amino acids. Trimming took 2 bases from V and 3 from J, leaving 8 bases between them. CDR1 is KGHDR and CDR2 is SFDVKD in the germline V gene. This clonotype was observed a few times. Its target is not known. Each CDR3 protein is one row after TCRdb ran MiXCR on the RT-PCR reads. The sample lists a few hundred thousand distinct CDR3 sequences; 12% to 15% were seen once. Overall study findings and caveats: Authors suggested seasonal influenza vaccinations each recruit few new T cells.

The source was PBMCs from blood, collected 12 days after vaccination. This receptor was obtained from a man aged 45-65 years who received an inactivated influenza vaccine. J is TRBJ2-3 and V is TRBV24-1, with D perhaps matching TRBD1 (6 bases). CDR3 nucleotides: TGTGCCACCAGTGATTCGACAGGTACAGATACGCAGTATTTT. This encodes CATSDSTGTDTQYF.